These T cell receptor beta chains were read from a single sample in a study of blood T cell repertoires in COVID-19. Measured with immunoSEQ multiplex PCR; TCRdb has only the in-frame clones, and not every one. Of some 70,000 clones detected, 60% to 80% appear once; the ten largest clones hold approximately 12%. The material sequenced was peripheral blood. The receptors here all came from a human donor in a cohort sampled during active COVID-19. Each CDR3 is given with its conserved first and last residue. A D gene is named only where the DNA matches it firmly. Expanded clones are given a class, and other clones once, few, many or no size at all.

j_call	cdr3_length	clone_size	d_call	v_call	cdr3_aa	cdr3_nt
TRBJ2-4	12	once	.	TRBV28	CASRAGGNIQYF	TGTGCCAGCCGCGCGGGTGGAAACATTCAGTACTTC
TRBJ1-5	14	once	TRBD1	TRBV3-1/TRBV3-2	CASSRDRGNQPQHF	TGTGCCAGCAGCCGGGACAGGGGGAATCAGCCCCAGCATTTT
TRBJ2-3	13	.	.	TRBV6-5	CASGAGIRDTQYF	TGTGCCAGTGGGGCAGGGATTCGAGATACGCAGTATTTT
TRBJ1-5	18	once	.	TRBV15	CATSRDSVPGDDNQPQHF	TGTGCCACCAGCAGAGATTCGGTACCAGGGGACGACAATCAGCCCCAGCATTTT
TRBJ2-5	14	.	TRBD2	TRBV9	CASSGRLAGGPQYF	TGTGCCAGCAGCGGCCGACTAGCGGGGGGCCCTCAGTACTTC
TRBJ2-5	16	few	TRBD1	TRBV18	CASSPPGQAHQETQYF	TGTGCCAGCTCACCCCCGGGACAGGCACACCAAGAGACCCAGTACTTC
TRBJ2-5	14	.	TRBD1	TRBV18	CASSHGQGGETQYF	TGTGCCAGCTCACACGGACAGGGAGGAGAGACCCAGTACTTC
TRBJ1-1	16	.	.	TRBV6-2/TRBV6-3	CASSADSGFMNTEAFF	TGTGCCAGCAGCGCGGACAGTGGCTTCATGAACACTGAAGCTTTCTTT
TRBJ2-7	15	once	TRBD1	TRBV19	CASSTSGTGEYEQYF	TGTGCCAGTAGTACCTCCGGGACAGGAGAATACGAGCAGTACTTC
TRBJ2-1	14	.	.	TRBV19	CASKAGTFYNEQFF	TGTGCCAGCAAAGCCGGGACTTTCTACAATGAGCAGTTCTTC
TRBJ1-1	14	.	.	TRBV6-5	CASSPPAGRTEAFF	TGTGCCAGCAGCCCACCAGCGGGGCGAACTGAAGCTTTCTTT
TRBJ1-5	14	.	.	TRBV18	CASSPEISNQPQHF	TGTGCCAGCTCACCCGAGATTAGCAATCAGCCCCAGCATTTT
TRBJ1-6	17	.	TRBD1	TRBV28	CASRRQGYSAGNSPLHF	TGTGCCAGCAGGCGACAGGGGTACTCCGCTGGCAATTCACCCCTCCACTTT
TRBJ2-1	12	many	.	TRBV6-5	CASSIQGGEQFF	TGTGCCAGCAGTATCCAGGGTGGCGAGCAGTTCTTC
TRBJ1-2	13	.	.	TRBV30	CAWDRQGIGGYTF	TGTGCCTGGGATCGGCAGGGGATTGGTGGCTACACCTTC
TRBJ2-2	18	.	TRBD2	TRBV5-4	CASSSIGTSGSVTGELFF	TGTGCCAGCAGCTCGATCGGGACTAGCGGGAGTGTCACCGGGGAGCTGTTTTTT
TRBJ2-7	13	.	.	TRBV7-9	CASGGEKGYEQYF	TGTGCCAGCGGGGGCGAAAAAGGCTACGAGCAGTACTTC
TRBJ2-4	16	many	.	TRBV19	CASSYVPYSAKNIQYF	TGTGCCAGTAGTTATGTCCCTTACTCCGCCAAAAACATTCAGTACTTC
TRBJ2-1	16	.	TRBD2	TRBV7-3	CASSPSPGLASHEQFF	TGTGCCAGCAGTCCTTCCCCGGGACTAGCGTCCCATGAGCAGTTCTTC
TRBJ2-1	15	.	.	TRBV7-8	CASSQARAGRNEQFF	TGTGCCAGCAGCCAAGCCAGGGCAGGGAGGAATGAGCAGTTCTTC
TRBJ2-2	16	.	TRBD1	TRBV7-3	CASSWQGAMGTGELFF	TGTGCCAGCAGCTGGCAGGGGGCGATGGGCACCGGGGAGCTGTTTTTT
TRBJ1-2	15	.	TRBD1	TRBV19	CASSTTMGQGFGYTF	TGTGCCAGTAGTACTACTATGGGACAGGGGTTTGGCTACACCTTC
TRBJ2-3	14	.	TRBD1	TRBV19	CASSPGTGGVTQYF	TGTGCCAGTAGCCCCGGGACAGGGGGCGTTACGCAGTATTTT
TRBJ1-2	14	few	TRBD1	TRBV27	CASSSDRGGYGYTF	TGTGCCAGCAGTTCGGACAGGGGGGGCTATGGCTACACCTTC
TRBJ2-7	14	.	TRBD1	TRBV6-5	CASSSRDRVYEQYF	TGTGCCAGCAGTAGCCGGGACAGAGTCTACGAGCAGTACTTC
TRBJ1-2	13	.	TRBD1	TRBV19	CATTQQGAYGYTF	TGTGCCACCACCCAACAGGGGGCTTATGGCTACACCTTC
TRBJ2-1	17	.	.	TRBV3-1/TRBV3-2	CASSQEGAGRQYNEQFF	TGTGCCAGCAGCCAAGAGGGGGCGGGCCGACAATACAATGAGCAGTTCTTC
TRBJ1-1	14	.	.	TRBV5-5	CASSRGEGLAEAFF	TGTGCCAGCAGCAGGGGGGAGGGGTTGGCTGAAGCTTTCTTT
TRBJ1-2	13	.	.	TRBV6-6	CASEGGELYGYTF	TGTGCCAGCGAGGGTGGGGAACTCTATGGCTACACCTTC
TRBJ1-1	13	.	.	TRBV7-8	CASSRTRNTEAFF	TGTGCCAGCAGCCGAACAAGGAACACTGAAGCTTTCTTT
TRBJ1-4	13	.	.	TRBV5-4	CASSLPGVEKLFF	TGTGCCAGCAGCTTGCCAGGGGTCGAAAAACTGTTTTTT
TRBJ2-3	13	.	.	TRBV19	CASSRGVGDTQYF	TGTGCCAGTAGTCGCGGGGTCGGAGATACGCAGTATTTT
TRBJ2-7	13	.	TRBD1	TRBV28	CASTLQTGAEQYF	TGTGCCAGCACCCTTCAGACAGGGGCTGAGCAGTACTTC
TRBJ1-6	15	.	.	TRBV6-5	CASRSRGNPNSPLHF	TGTGCCAGCAGGTCCAGGGGCAACCCTAATTCACCCCTCCACTTT
TRBJ1-2	15	many	.	TRBV4-2	CASSQDAGQNYGYTF	TGTGCCAGCAGCCAAGACGCTGGGCAGAACTATGGCTACACCTTC
TRBJ1-2	15	.	.	TRBV4-3	CASSQARTTYYGYTF	TGCGCCAGCAGCCAAGCCCGGACAACGTACTATGGCTACACCTTC
TRBJ2-5	15	.	TRBD2	TRBV28	CASRPTSGGQETQYF	TGTGCCAGCAGACCGACTAGCGGGGGCCAAGAGACCCAGTACTTC
TRBJ2-4	13	.	TRBD1	TRBV3-1/TRBV3-2	CASSPGQKNIQYF	TGTGCCAGCAGTCCGGGACAGAAAAACATTCAGTACTTC
TRBJ1-3	14	.	.	TRBV6-6	CASSYGQGGNTIYF	TGTGCCAGCAGTTACGGGCAGGGTGGAAACACCATATATTTT
TRBJ2-1	18	.	TRBD2	TRBV19	CASSIDGGWTSGSNEQFF	TGTGCCAGTAGTATTGACGGGGGTTGGACTAGCGGGAGTAATGAGCAGTTCTTC
TRBJ1-2	14	few	.	TRBV5-4	CASSLVQGTYGYTF	TGTGCCAGCAGCTTGGTGCAGGGAACTTATGGCTACACCTTC
TRBJ2-6	16	.	.	TRBV9	CASSDSRDSGANVLTF	TGTGCCAGCAGCGACAGCAGGGACTCTGGGGCCAACGTCCTGACTTTC
TRBJ2-2	18	.	TRBD2	TRBV7-2	CASRPRGLAGGPIGELFF	TGTGCCAGCAGGCCAAGGGGACTAGCGGGGGGGCCGATCGGGGAGCTGTTTTTT
TRBJ2-1	15	.	.	TRBV4-1	CASRGGLAPYNEQFF	TGCGCCAGCAGGGGGGGGCTAGCGCCCTACAATGAGCAGTTCTTC
TRBJ2-5	11	.	.	TRBV20-1	CSASREETQYF	TGCAGTGCTAGTCGTGAGGAGACCCAGTACTTC
TRBJ2-5	16	.	TRBD2	TRBV9	CASSVSPSGRSETQYF	TGTGCCAGCAGCGTAAGTCCTAGCGGGAGATCTGAGACCCAGTACTTC
TRBJ2-5	16	.	TRBD1	TRBV25-1	CASSEPTGGIGETQYF	TGTGCCAGCAGTGAACCTACAGGGGGCATCGGAGAGACCCAGTACTTC
TRBJ2-1	15	once	TRBD2	TRBV9	CASSASGVSYNEQFF	TGTGCCAGCAGCGCTAGCGGGGTCTCCTACAATGAGCAGTTCTTC
TRBJ2-7	15	.	TRBD1	TRBV19	CASSEWTGGPYEQYF	TGTGCCAGTTCCGAATGGACAGGGGGCCCGTACGAGCAGTACTTC
TRBJ2-3	15	.	TRBD2	TRBV29-1	CSVESRGRGTDTQYF	TGCAGCGTTGAATCCCGGGGGAGGGGCACAGATACGCAGTATTTT
TRBJ2-1	16	.	TRBD1	TRBV28	CASSTPGTGGSNEQFF	TGTGCCAGCAGTACACCGGGGACAGGGGGCTCCAATGAGCAGTTCTTC
TRBJ2-2	17	.	TRBD2	TRBV7-3	CASSLRTSGTNTGELFF	TGTGCCAGCAGCCTCCGGACTAGCGGCACTAACACCGGGGAGCTGTTTTTT
TRBJ1-5	14	.	.	TRBV7-8	CASSLGTTNQPQHF	TGTGCCAGCAGCCTGGGGACTACCAATCAGCCCCAGCATTTT